This T cell receptor beta chain came from a study of blood T cell repertoires in COVID-19. Overall study: There were acute and convalescent COVID-19 samples, and they came from the United States, Italy and Spain. Nucleic acid was either cDNA or gDNA, and it came from T cells, B-cell-depleted T cells, or PBMCs.

Original handling: Using reference gene primer amplification, nucleated cell counts were estimated. Using immunoSEQ multiplex PCR, the repertoire was profiled, and TCRdb retains in-frame clones only, with some absent. That table supplies the V and J calls and clone size; D and trimming were determined from the DNA. This table has approximately 180,000 clones, 70% to 90% appearing once. Germline-derived CDR1 and CDR2 are SNHLY and FYNNEI. The CDR3 spans 17 residues. V lost 7 bases and J 9 bases, leaving 29 bases between the germline ends. The chain couples TRBV2 to TRBJ2-3, with D maybe TRBD1 (7 bases). The sequence derives from a human donor in a cohort sampled during active COVID-19. Input material: peripheral blood. The CDR3 DNA reads as TGTGCCAGCAACGTCGCCCCTGGTGGCAGGGGGAGGATAACGCAGTATTTT. It translates to CASNVAPGGRGRITQYF.